This TCR beta chain emerged from a study of blood T cell repertoires in COVID-19. Study-wide background: Samples taken during acute and convalescent COVID-19 were collected in the United States, Italy and Spain. PBMCs, B-cell-depleted T cells, or T cells provided the cDNA or gDNA that made up the material.

There are 14 residues in the CDR3. The V end was cut by 1 base, the J end by 0 bases, with 7 bases between. Germline CDR1 SEHNR, CDR2 FQNEAQ (reference sequence). As originally analysed: Cell counts per sample came from amplifying reference gene primers. The assay was immunoSEQ multiplex PCR, and TCRdb's table has in-frame clones only and misses some. V, J and clone size derive from that table, while D and trimming were established from the DNA sequence. This table has around 190,000 clones, more than 60% appearing once. The chain employs TRBV7-9 and TRBJ2-7; no reliable D call. Sequencing used peripheral blood. The source of this sequence is a woman aged 45-59 years with acute or convalescent COVID-19. CDR3 loop: CASSLGRSSYEQYF. DNA of the CDR3: TGTGCCAGCAGCTTAGGGCGGAGCTCCTACGAGCAGTACTTC.